The 27 T cell receptor beta chains below were found in one sample sequenced in a study of Graves' ophthalmopathy and Graves' hyperthyroidism. From RNA, the CDR3 regions of TCR beta chains were amplified and sequenced. The first-round RT-PCR employed HTBI primers together with the Qiagen OneStep RT-PCR kit. A multiplex PCR was then performed as the second round. Via MiXCR, TCRdb re-called the multiplex PCR reads, giving one row per CDR3 protein. The sample lists roughly 1.1 million distinct CDR3 sequences, roughly 35% occurring once. What was sequenced was peripheral blood or thyroid tissue (not recorded which). The receptor set was obtained from an adult man with Graves' hyperthyroidism.

This clonotype was counted a few times. The rearrangement links TRBV11-2 to TRBJ2-7, with TRBD1 matching over 12 bases. Unmatched junction bases numbered 9, after V lost 5 bases and J lost 7 bases. From germline, CDR1 is SGHAT and CDR2 FQNNGV. This CDR3 has 15 amino acids. Written as DNA, the CDR3 is TGTGCCAGCAGCACGAACCGGGACAGGGGGCAGGAGCAGTACTTC. Encoded protein: CASSTNRDRGQEQYF.

V is TRBV27 and J is TRBJ2-5, with D unresolved. There are 13 residues in the CDR3. Germline V gene lookup returns CDR1 MNHEY and CDR2 SMNVEV (reference sequence). V dropped 4 bases and J dropped 5 bases, with 11 bases sitting between them. CDR3: CASSSLSFETQYF. The CDR3 DNA is TGTGCCAGCAGTTCCCTTTCCTTTGAGACCCAGTACTTC.

This clonotype was counted only a few times. The V and J genes are TRBV12-3 or TRBV12-4 and TRBJ1-5, with 7 nucleotides matching TRBD1. V lost 6 bases, J lost 7 bases, and 9 bases stayed unmatched. The CDR3 has 14 amino acids. CDR3 loop: CASRTDRTDQPQHF. CDR3 sequence (DNA): TGTGCCAGCAGAACGGACAGGACCGACCAGCCCCAGCATTTT.

This rearrangement joins TRBV29-1 to TRBJ1-1, with D perhaps TRBD1 (5 bases). V lost 0 bases and J lost 5, with 10 bases in between. Germline V gene sequence: CDR1 SQVTM, CDR2 ANQGSEA. CDR3 length: 13 residues. The CDR3 nucleotides read TGCAGCGTTGAAGATCGGGGGGTTACTGAAGCTTTCTTT. Its translation is CSVEDRGVTEAFF.

This clonotype was counted at least ten times. The junction departs from germline at one end; a sequencing error may be responsible. This rearrangement joins TRBV9 to TRBJ1-1; D remains unclear. The CDR3 sequence is 15 residues long. CDR1 SGDLS and CDR2 YYNGEE come from the germline V gene. CDR3 sequence reads: CASSASDYPGTEAFF. CDR3 DNA: TGTGCCAGTAGCGCTTCGGACTACCCGGGCACTGAAGCTTTCTTT.

The chain has TRBV2 and TRBJ1-2; D unclear. The V end was cut by 6 bases, the J end by 8 bases, with 10 bases between. CDR1 is SNHLY, CDR2 FYNNEI, per germline. This CDR3 region has 11 residues. DNA for the CDR3: TGTGCCAGCAGCCCAGAGGAAGGCTACACCTTC. It translates to CASSPEEGYTF.

This clonotype was counted many times. The rearrangement uses TRBV7-8 and TRBJ2-7; TRBD2 matches 8 bases. The CDR3 consists of 15 residues. The germline CDR1 and CDR2 sequences are SGHVS and FQNEAQ. V lost 1 base, J lost 2 bases, and 4 bases stayed unmatched. CDR3 coding DNA: TGTGCCAGCAGCTTAGGGGGGACTAGTCCCTACGAGCAGTACTTC. This codes for CASSLGGTSPYEQYF. Complete variable domain (other parts from reference TRBV7-8 and TRBJ2-7): GAGVSQSPRYKVAKRGQDVALRCDPISGHVSLFWYQQALGQGPEFLTYFQNEAQLDKSGLPSDRFFAERPEGSVSTLKIQRTQQEDSAVYLCASSLGGTSPYEQYFGPGTRLTVT.

This clonotype was detected only a few times. The rearrangement uses TRBV24-1 and TRBJ2-5; D call uncertain. V lost 1 base and J 4 bases, leaving 15 bases between the germline ends. Per germline, CDR1 KGHDR and CDR2 SFDVKD. This CDR3 contains 16 residues. The CDR3 loop is CATSDFPRSVSETQYF. For the CDR3, the DNA is TGTGCCACCAGTGATTTCCCCAGGAGTGTCTCAGAGACCCAGTACTTC.

This clonotype was observed many times. The rearrangement joins TRBV15 to TRBJ1-5; 9 positions agree with TRBD1. Germline loops: CDR1 LNHNV, CDR2 YYDKDF (reference sequence). The ends lost 2 bases at V and 9 bases at J; junction bases unmatched: 14. The CDR3 sequence is 17 residues long. For the CDR3, the DNA is TGTGCCACCAGCAGAACCCCGGGAAAACAGGGGGCAAGGCCCCAGCATTTT. Its protein is CATSRTPGKQGARPQHF. Drawing the rest from reference TRBV15 and TRBJ1-5, the complete variable domain is DAMVIQNPRYQVTQFGKPVTLSCSQTLNHNVMYWYQQKSSQAPKLLFHYYDKDFNNEADTPDNFQSRRPNTSFCFLDIRSPGLGDTAMYLCATSRTPGKQGARPQHFGDGTRLSIL.

This clonotype was seen a few times. The genes are TRBV6-5 and TRBJ1-4; D gene unclear. The germline gives CDR1 MNHEY, CDR2 SVGAGI. The CDR3 is 14 residues long. V was shortened by 6 bases and J by 8 bases, with 16 bases between the two germline ends. CDR3 bases: TGTGCCAGCAGCAGGATCGACGGAGGGGAAAAACTGTTTTTT. Translation: CASSRIDGGEKLFF.

This clonotype occurred once. This is likely a read error, given that the CDR3 carries no conserved phenylalanine or tryptophan at its end. No DNA is shown, since the ends of the CDR3 on it are uncertain; the CDR3 is the one TCRdb lists. The gene calls are TRBV12-3 or TRBV12-4 and TRBJ1-5; TRBD1, as called in the table, went unchecked against the DNA. From its first to its last residue, the CDR3 has 14 amino acids. CDR3: CASRQGQTISPSMV.

V is TRBV3-1 and J is TRBJ1-1, with TRBD1 as a possible D gene (6 bases). The germline V and J ends were trimmed by 6 bases and 8 bases, with 19 bases remaining between them. The CDR3 contains 14 residues. Germline lookup yields CDR1 LGHDT and CDR2 YNNKEL (reference sequence). The CDR3 DNA sequence: TGTGCCAGCAGACTAGGGACATTAACGGCGGAAGCTTTCTTT. Its translation is CASRLGTLTAEAFF.

This clonotype was counted ten times or more. V gene TRBV20-1 combines with J gene TRBJ1-5; D call uncertain. Trimming removed 6 bases at V and 5 bases at J, with 17 bases between. CDR3 size: 14 residues. CDR1 DFQATT and CDR2 SNEGSKA come from the germline V gene (reference sequence). The CDR3 coding sequence is TGCAGTGCCCCCATGGGAGGGATTCATCAGCCCCAGCATTTT. Translating gives CSAPMGGIHQPQHF.

For this clonotype: A read error may account for a junction end that differs from germline. The chain joins TRBV7-2 to TRBJ2-7; D is possibly TRBD2 (6 bases). Germline V gene lookup returns CDR1 SGHTA and CDR2 FQGNSA. The CDR3 is 14 amino acids. CDR3 nucleotides: TGTGGCAGCAGCTTTTGGCGGGACTCCTACGAGCAGTACTTC. Protein product: CGSSFWRDSYEQYF.

This clonotype was counted once. The junction shows a germline mismatch at one end, possibly a read error. V usage is TRBV10-2 and J usage is TRBJ1-2, with 11 positions matching TRBD1. Germline V gives CDR1 WSHSY, CDR2 SAAADI. The CDR3 loop spans 16 amino acids. The CDR3: CASSRWTGGRLYGYTF. The CDR3 DNA follows: TGTGCCAGCAGCCGATGGACAGGGGGCCGTCTTTATGGCTACACCTTC.

The sample holds many counts of this clonotype. The chain combines TRBV19 with TRBJ1-2; weak D call: TRBD1 (6 bases). The CDR3 length is 13 residues. Germline CDR1 and CDR2: LNHDA and SQIVND (reference sequence). V gave up 6 bases and J gave up 6 bases, with 14 bases separating them. The CDR3 loop reads CASRSRGLDGYTF. The CDR3 DNA follows: TGTGCCAGTAGGAGCAGGGGATTAGATGGCTACACCTTC.

For this clonotype: A much bigger clone sits one base away, suggesting this may be a read error. J is TRBJ1-5 and V is TRBV5-6; possibly TRBD1 for D (5 bases). CDR1 SGHDT and CDR2 YYEEEE come from the germline V gene. The CDR3 loop spans 15 amino acids. V was clipped by 4 bases and J by 3 bases, with 14 bases between them. CDR3 nucleotide sequence: TGTGCCAGCAGCGTTACAGGAAACTACAATCAGCCCCAGCATTTT. Residues: CASSVTGNYNQPQHF.

This clonotype was detected ten times or more. V gene TRBV19 combines with J gene TRBJ1-5; possibly TRBD1 for D (6 bases). Between the trimmed V and J ends, which lost 6 bases and 2 bases, there was a span of 14 bases. Germline CDR1 reads LNHDA; CDR2 reads SQIVND (reference sequence). The CDR3 sequence is 15 residues long. CDR3 coding DNA: TGTGCCAGTAGAAAAGGGGGTTTGGGCAATCAGCCCCAGCATTTT. Translated, it gives CASRKGGLGNQPQHF.

The genes are TRBV15 and TRBJ1-5; a possible D gene is TRBD1 (5 bases). The V and J ends lost 1 base and 1 base respectively, with 5 bases between them. This CDR3 is 14 amino acids long. The germline V gene encodes CDR1 LNHNV and CDR2 YYDKDF (reference sequence). The CDR3 protein is CATSRGDSNQPQHF. As DNA, the CDR3 is TGTGCCACCAGCAGAGGGGACAGCAATCAGCCCCAGCATTTT. Using reference TRBV15 and TRBJ1-5 for the parts outside the CDR3, the full variable domain is DAMVIQNPRYQVTQFGKPVTLSCSQTLNHNVMYWYQQKSSQAPKLLFHYYDKDFNNEADTPDNFQSRRPNTSFCFLDIRSPGLGDTAMYLCATSRGDSNQPQHFGDGTRLSIL.

This clonotype has at least ten counts. The chain combines TRBV29-1 with TRBJ2-5; D is uncertain. The V gene's germline CDR1 is SQVTM and CDR2 ANQGSEA. The CDR3 has 13 amino acids. V lost 2 bases and J lost 5, with 12 bases in between. In DNA, the CDR3 is TGCAGCGTTGAAAAGGACGGCCCGGAGACCCAGTACTTC. Its translation: CSVEKDGPETQYF.

V usage is TRBV4-3 and J usage is TRBJ2-7, with 9 bases lining up with TRBD1. Germline CDR1 is LGHNA and CDR2 is YSLEER. The CDR3 is 15 residues long. V lost 1 base, J lost 5 bases, and 6 bases stayed unmatched. CDR3 DNA sequence: TGCGCCAGCAGCCAAGGGGGACAGGGTCCCCACGAGCAGTACTTC. It is translated as CASSQGGQGPHEQYF.

V gene TRBV4-3 combines with J gene TRBJ2-2; TRBD1 is a possible D gene (7 bases). Germline loops: CDR1 LGHNA, CDR2 YSLEER. This CDR3 contains 16 residues. The V and J ends lost 3 bases and 3 bases respectively, with 14 bases between them. CDR3 in amino acids: CASSHRQGGDTGELFF. CDR3 in DNA: TGCGCCAGCAGCCACAGACAGGGAGGCGACACCGGGGAGCTGTTTTTT.

In the case of this clonotype: Germline and junction disagree at one end, which may indicate a read error. This rearrangement joins TRBV9 to TRBJ1-2, with D perhaps TRBD1 (5 bases). The CDR3 length is 16 residues. From germline, CDR1 is SGDLS and CDR2 YYNGEE. DNA for the CDR3: TGTGCCAGCATCGTAGACCGGGGGGGAAGGAGCTATGGCTACACCTTC. Protein: CASIVDRGGRSYGYTF.

This clonotype turned up a few times. The rearrangement links TRBV25-1 to TRBJ1-6; D may be TRBD1 (5 bases). V gave up 5 bases and J gave up 0 bases, with 20 bases separating them. Looked up from germline, CDR1 is MGHDK and CDR2 is SYGVNS. The CDR3 is 19 amino acids. CDR3 coding DNA: TGTGCCAGCAGTTTTGGGCCCTCTCGGGGGAGCTCCTATAATTCACCCCTCCACTTT. It codes for CASSFGPSRGSSYNSPLHF.

J is TRBJ2-5 and V is TRBV11-2; perhaps D is TRBD1 or TRBD2 (6 bases each). The V gene lost 0 bases and the J gene lost 4 bases, with 12 bases spanning the gap. Per the germline V gene, CDR1 is SGHAT and CDR2 is FQNNGV. The CDR3 totals 15 residues. CDR3 coding DNA: TGTGCCAGCAGCTTAGACGGGGGCACGGCAGAGACCCAGTACTTC. Translating gives CASSLDGGTAETQYF.

The V gene is TRBV15, the J gene TRBJ1-2; the match to TRBD1 covers 8 bases. Germline CDR1 LNHNV, CDR2 YYDKDF (reference sequence). The CDR3 consists of 15 residues. The V and J ends lost 3 bases and 5 bases, in that order; junction bases with no gene match: 8. The CDR3: CATSSTDGQGYGYTF. The CDR3 DNA follows: TGTGCCACCAGCAGCACTGACGGACAGGGTTATGGCTACACCTTC.

This clonotype was seen a single time. The chain has TRBV10-3 and TRBJ1-5; D is unclear. Trimming left V 4 bases short and J 3 bases short, with 13 bases between. Germline V gene data show CDR1 as ENHRY and CDR2 as SYGVKD. The length of the CDR3 is 15 residues. The chain's CDR3 is CAISVGQANNQPQHF. DNA for the CDR3: TGTGCCATCAGTGTCGGCCAGGCGAACAATCAGCCCCAGCATTTT.